The 11 T cell receptor beta chains presented below share a single source sample, sequenced in a study of naive CD8 T cells in extremely preterm neonates. Here immunoSEQ multiplex PCR was the method, and the copy in TCRdb shows in-frame clones only, minus some. The data hold fewer than 6,500 clones, with almost 98% observed a single time. Sample: naive CD8+ T cells from blood. These receptors were obtained from a human donor in good health.

The chain employs TRBV6-5 and TRBJ2-1; 7 bases are shared with TRBD2. CDR1 MNHEY and CDR2 SVGAGI come from the germline V gene. V lost 6 bases, J lost 4 bases, and 6 bases stayed unmatched. The CDR3 has 14 amino acids. This CDR3 reads CASRDGTNYNEQFF. The CDR3 DNA reads as TGTGCCAGCAGGGACGGGACTAATTACAATGAGCAGTTCTTC.

This chain links TRBV5-6 with TRBJ1-2, with 7 bases fitting TRBD1. Germline assignment: CDR1 SGHDT and CDR2 YYEEEE. Losses at the gene ends were 5 bases for V and 4 bases for J; bases not matched to a gene: 2. The CDR3 has 12 amino acids. Here the CDR3 DNA reads TGTGCCAGCAGGGGACAGACCTATGGCTACACCTTC. Protein sequence: CASRGQTYGYTF.

This chain uses TRBV13 with TRBJ2-7, with 9 positions matching TRBD2. Germline CDR1 is PRHDT and CDR2 is FYEKMQ (reference sequence). V lost 4 bases to trimming and J lost 7 bases; unmatched junction nucleotides: 14. The CDR3 is 16 amino acids. This chain's CDR3 is CASSSLMAGGPGEQYF. The CDR3 DNA follows: TGTGCCAGCAGCTCACTGATGGCGGGAGGGCCGGGGGAGCAGTACTTC.

The rearrangement links TRBV7-9 to TRBJ1-4; D gene uncertain. Deletions cut 4 bases from V and 8 bases from J, with 8 bases between. The CDR3 loop spans 12 amino acids. CDR1 SEHNR and CDR2 FQNEAQ come from the germline V gene (reference sequence). CDR3 region: CASSSSSEKLFF. CDR3 DNA sequence: TGTGCCAGCAGCTCGTCTTCGGAAAAACTGTTTTTT.

This chain uses TRBV30 with TRBJ2-1; a weak D match, TRBD1 (5 bases). The CDR3 runs 12 residues. Per the germline V gene, CDR1 is GTSNPN and CDR2 is SVGIG (reference sequence). The V end was cut by 0 bases, the J end by 6 bases, with 6 bases between. The CDR3 loop reads CAWSVGPNEQFF. As DNA, the CDR3 is TGTGCCTGGAGTGTGGGGCCCAATGAGCAGTTCTTC.

This chain uses TRBV7-9 with TRBJ2-7; 7 positions agree with TRBD1. The CDR3 has 16 amino acids. V shed 4 bases and J 0 bases; nucleotides not matched to a gene: 9. Per germline, CDR1 SEHNR and CDR2 FQNEAQ (reference sequence). CDR3 DNA: TGTGCCAGCAGCTCGGTTTCCGGGACAGACTCCTACGAGCAGTACTTC. Its protein is CASSSVSGTDSYEQYF. The whole variable domain, remainder taken from reference TRBV7-9 and TRBJ2-7, is DTGVSQNPRHKITKRGQNVTFRCDPISEHNRLYWYRQTLGQGPEFLTYFQNEAQLEKSRLLSDRFSAERPKGSFSTLEIQRTEQGDSAMYLCASSSVSGTDSYEQYFGPGTRLTVT.

V is TRBV4-1 and J is TRBJ2-2, with 8 nucleotides matching TRBD1. The length of the CDR3 is 16 residues. Per germline, CDR1 MGHRA and CDR2 YSYEKL. The V segment lost 1 base and the J segment 4 bases; nucleotides outside the gene matches: 5. CDR3 sequence reads: CASSQGPDRVTGELFF. CDR3 nucleotides: TGCGCCAGCAGCCAAGGGCCGGACAGGGTCACCGGGGAGCTGTTTTTT.

This clone was observed once. This rearrangement joins TRBV6-4 to TRBJ2-1, with a tentative D call TRBD2 (5 bases). V dropped 8 bases and J dropped 2 bases, with 10 bases sitting between them. Germline CDR1 and CDR2: MRHNA and SNTAGT. The CDR3 contains 13 residues. The CDR3 bases are TGTGCCAGCTCCGGAGGTCCCTACAATGAGCAGTTCTTC. It translates to CASSGGPYNEQFF.

V and J are TRBV18 and TRBJ2-1, with TRBD2 matching 9 bases. Germline lookup yields CDR1 KGHSH and CDR2 LQKENI. Trimming cost V 6 bases and J 5 bases; bases outside gene matches: 8. The CDR3 is 15 amino acids. CDR3 DNA sequence: TGTGCCAGCTCCTCCGGTAGCGGGAGAAACAATGAGCAGTTCTTC. This encodes CASSSGSGRNNEQFF.

The chain combines TRBV14 with TRBJ2-1; TRBD2 is a possible D gene (5 bases). Trimming took 1 base from V and 1 from J, leaving 8 bases between them. The CDR3 contains 15 residues. The germline CDR1 and CDR2 sequences are SGHDN and FVKESK. CDR3 coding DNA: TGTGCCAGCAGCCAAGGAGAGGGATCCTACAATGAGCAGTTCTTC. Residues: CASSQGEGSYNEQFF.

The chain couples TRBV30 to TRBJ2-5, with 10 bases lining up with TRBD2. CDR3 size: 13 residues. The germline gives CDR1 GTSNPN, CDR2 SVGIG (reference sequence). The trim removed 4 bases at V and 5 bases at J, leaving 4 bases unmatched. The CDR3: CAWTPAGGETQYF. The DNA of the CDR3 is TGTGCCTGGACCCCAGCGGGAGGGGAGACCCAGTACTTC.